The rows below give T cell receptor beta chains drawn from one sample of a study of CD8+ T cells in alopecia areata. Produced via immunoSEQ multiplex PCR; TCRdb's table is partial and in-frame only. In the table there are 150,000 to 200,000 clones, about 51% of which are singletons. This sample comprised CD8+ T cells sorted from blood, obtained at week 52, from a patient treated with tofacitinib. The receptors were gathered from a human donor with alopecia areata. CDR3s include the opening cysteine and the closing phenylalanine or tryptophan. D genes are given only for firm matches. Rows give clone size only sometimes, using once, few, many, or a class for an expanded clone.

CDR3,DNA,size,V,D,J
CASSLGPPGDTQYF,TGTGCCAGCAGCTTGGGGCCCCCAGGGGATACGCAGTATTTT,few,TRBV5-6,.,TRBJ2-3
CASTLLGTNYGYTF,TGTGCCAGCACCCTTCTAGGGACAAACTATGGCTACACCTTC,few,TRBV2,.,TRBJ1-2
CASSRWGGGTDTQYF,TGTGCCAGCAGCCGGTGGGGCGGGGGCACAGATACGCAGTATTTT,few,TRBV5-4,.,TRBJ2-3
CASSSLITTNEKLFF,TGTGCCAGCAGTTCCTTGATCACAACTAATGAAAAACTGTTTTTT,.,TRBV27,.,TRBJ1-4
CASSQDPIPSENNEQFF,TGCGCCAGCAGCCAAGACCCAATCCCAAGCGAAAACAATGAGCAGTTCTTC,.,TRBV4-1,.,TRBJ2-1
CAWSVGTGQYF,TGTGCCTGGAGTGTAGGGACAGGGCAGTACTTC,once,TRBV30,TRBD1,TRBJ2-7
CASSSTGTVQETQYF,TGTGCCAGCAGTTCAACCGGGACCGTACAAGAGACCCAGTACTTC,.,TRBV6-5,.,TRBJ2-5
CASSLGRRTETYEQYF,TGTGCCAGCAGCTTGGGGCGCAGGACGGAAACCTACGAGCAGTACTTC,.,TRBV7-9,.,TRBJ2-7
CASSGVQDTSYEQYF,TGTGCCAGCAGCGGGGTCCAGGACACCTCCTACGAGCAGTACTTC,.,TRBV7-9,.,TRBJ2-7
CASSFQGANEAFF,TGTGCCAGCAGTTTTCAGGGGGCAAATGAAGCTTTCTTT,.,TRBV27,TRBD1,TRBJ1-1
CSVEGSCDEQFF,TGCAGCGTTGAGGGCTCCTGTGATGAGCAGTTCTTC,.,TRBV29-1,.,TRBJ2-1
CASSPLAGENTGELFF,TGTGCCAGCAGCCCTCTAGCGGGGGAGAACACCGGGGAGCTGTTTTTT,.,TRBV7-9,TRBD2,TRBJ2-2
CASSSLGQPQETQYF,TGTGCCAGCAGCTCCCTGGGACAGCCCCAAGAGACCCAGTACTTC,.,TRBV7-6,TRBD1,TRBJ2-5
CASSLAGEGLSEQYF,TGTGCCAGCAGCTTGGCAGGGGAGGGTTTAAGCGAGCAGTACTTC,.,TRBV13,.,TRBJ2-7
CASSLSSGVYEQYF,TGTGCCAGCAGCCTCTCGTCCGGTGTCTACGAGCAGTACTTC,once,TRBV27,.,TRBJ2-7
CASSEASGRTYEQYF,TGTGCCAGCAGTGAAGCATCGGGGCGGACCTACGAGCAGTACTTC,once,TRBV2,.,TRBJ2-7
CASSLSLAGGYEQYF,TGTGCCAGCAGTTTATCGCTTGCAGGGGGCTACGAGCAGTACTTC,.,TRBV27,TRBD1,TRBJ2-7
CAWSVGRYEQYF,TGTGCCTGGAGTGTCGGGCGCTACGAGCAGTACTTC,few,TRBV30,.,TRBJ2-7
CACLTGDHEQFF,TGTGCCTGCCTGACAGGGGACCATGAGCAGTTCTTC,few,TRBV30,TRBD1,TRBJ2-1
CAWSDLYYGQPQHF,TGTGCCTGGAGTGACCTGTACTATGGTCAGCCCCAGCATTTT,.,TRBV30,.,TRBJ1-5
CASTSGQGNSPLHF,TGTGCCAGTACCTCGGGACAGGGGAATTCACCCCTCCACTTT,.,TRBV2,TRBD1,TRBJ1-6
CASSLRRLHNQPQHF,TGTGCCAGCAGCTTAAGGAGGTTACACAATCAGCCCCAGCATTTT,few,TRBV5-6,.,TRBJ1-5
CASSLSNGYNEQFF,TGTGCCAGCAGTTTATCGAACGGCTACAATGAGCAGTTCTTC,.,TRBV27,.,TRBJ2-1
CASSGYGQNSNYGYTF,TGTGCCAGCAGCGGCTACGGACAGAATTCTAACTATGGCTACACCTTC,.,TRBV9,.,TRBJ1-2
CASSYPDGAYEQYF,TGTGCCAGCAGCTACCCAGACGGGGCCTACGAGCAGTACTTC,.,TRBV7-9,.,TRBJ2-7
CASSSAQAKPGANVLTF,TGTGCCAGCAGTTCGGCTCAGGCAAAGCCTGGGGCCAACGTCCTGACTTTC,few,TRBV7-9,.,TRBJ2-6
CSVRDAYGYTF,TGCAGCGTTCGGGACGCCTATGGCTACACCTTC,.,TRBV29-1,.,TRBJ1-2
CASKGQEAYEQYF,TGTGCCAGCAAGGGACAGGAGGCCTACGAGCAGTACTTC,.,TRBV27,TRBD1,TRBJ2-7
CASSPGIAGQGETQYF,TGTGCCAGCAGCCCAGGGATAGCGGGCCAAGGAGAGACCCAGTACTTC,.,TRBV7-8,TRBD2,TRBJ2-5
CSVSGTISYEQYF,TGCAGCGTCTCCGGGACCATATCCTACGAGCAGTACTTC,.,TRBV29-1,.,TRBJ2-7
CASSQDMKMYYGYTF,TGCGCCAGCAGCCAAGATATGAAGATGTACTATGGCTACACCTTC,.,TRBV4-3,.,TRBJ1-2
CASPRPGSLGTGELFF,TGTGCCAGCCCTCGCCCGGGGTCCCTGGGCACCGGGGAGCTGTTTTTT,.,TRBV2,.,TRBJ2-2
CASSLSGSTDTQYF,TGTGCCAGCAGTTTATCTGGTAGCACAGATACGCAGTATTTT,.,TRBV27,.,TRBJ2-3
CASSSRPIPGYNEQFF,TGCGCCAGCAGCTCCCGGCCAATCCCAGGGTACAATGAGCAGTTCTTC,.,TRBV4-1,.,TRBJ2-1
CASSSLTGFGYTF,TGTGCCAGCAGTTCCCTGACAGGGTTTGGCTACACCTTC,.,TRBV6-5,TRBD1,TRBJ1-2
CASSSTGVSGNTIYF,TGTGCCAGCAGCTCCACAGGGGTCTCTGGAAACACCATATATTTT,.,TRBV7-8,TRBD1,TRBJ1-3
CASTDRSSNTGELFF,TGTGCCAGCACTGACAGGTCTTCGAACACCGGGGAGCTGTTTTTT,.,TRBV2,.,TRBJ2-2
CASSSDREGDEKLFF,TGTGCCAGTAGTAGCGACAGGGAAGGCGATGAAAAACTGTTTTTT,few,TRBV19,TRBD1,TRBJ1-4
CAWSPTSVAFF,TGTGCCTGGAGTCCGACAAGCGTGGCTTTCTTT,once,TRBV30,.,TRBJ1-1
CASGTGGNTEAFF,TGTGCCAGCGGGACAGGCGGAAACACTGAAGCTTTCTTT,.,TRBV27,TRBD1,TRBJ1-1
CASSVQGKLFF,TGTGCCAGTAGCGTACAGGGCAAGCTGTTTTTT,.,TRBV19,.,TRBJ2-2
CASSTGTANNEQFF,TGTGCCAGCAGCACCGGGACAGCAAACAATGAGCAGTTCTTC,.,TRBV5-6,TRBD1,TRBJ2-1
CAWSPVGMGVETQYF,TGTGCCTGGAGCCCAGTGGGAATGGGGGTGGAGACCCAGTACTTC,few,TRBV30,.,TRBJ2-5
CSVDPSGGIEQFF,TGCAGCGTTGATCCTAGCGGGGGAATTGAGCAGTTCTTC,.,TRBV29-1,TRBD2,TRBJ2-1
CASSGQIPYEQYF,TGTGCCAGCAGCGGACAGATCCCCTACGAGCAGTACTTC,.,TRBV7-9,.,TRBJ2-7
CASSFGSNSNQPQHF,TGTGCCAGCAGCTTTGGCTCCAATAGCAATCAGCCCCAGCATTTT,.,TRBV7-9,.,TRBJ1-5
CAWAEGYEQYF,TGTGCCTGGGCCGAGGGCTACGAGCAGTACTTC,once,TRBV30,.,TRBJ2-7
CASSLAQGEQPQHF,TGTGCCAGCAGTTTAGCCCAGGGGGAACAGCCCCAGCATTTT,.,TRBV27,TRBD1,TRBJ1-5
CAGDGITDTQYF,TGTGCCGGAGATGGGATCACAGATACGCAGTATTTT,.,TRBV30,.,TRBJ2-3
CASSEGGEFYGYTF,TGTGCCAGCAGTGAGGGTGGGGAGTTCTATGGCTACACCTTC,.,TRBV6-1,.,TRBJ1-2
CASSTPTGQGEKLFF,TGCGCCAGCAGCACCCCGACAGGGCAAGGTGAAAAACTGTTTTTT,.,TRBV5-1,TRBD1,TRBJ1-4
CASSLGSMNTEAFF,TGTGCCAGCAGCTTAGGGAGCATGAACACTGAAGCTTTCTTT,few,TRBV13,.,TRBJ1-1
CASRPDEMKRLFF,TGTGCCAGCAGACCTGACGAGATGAAAAGACTGTTTTTT,.,TRBV6-1,.,TRBJ1-4
CSVAAGAAGELFF,TGCAGCGTTGCGGCGGGGGCGGCCGGGGAGCTGTTTTTT,.,TRBV29-1,.,TRBJ2-2